This T cell receptor (beta chain) was observed in a study of PD-L1 blockade in urothelial cancer. Only in-frame clones appear in the TCRdb table, and some are missing; sequencing was by immunoSEQ multiplex PCR. The sample has about 40,000 clones, around 83% seen once. CDR3 size: 15 residues. The germline V gene encodes CDR1 SNHLY and CDR2 FYNNEI. Unmatched junction bases numbered 12, after V lost 6 bases and J lost 5 bases. This clone was recorded only once. What it binds is not known. General study results and limits: Blood clones associated with the tumor expanded more at 3 weeks in durable-benefit patients.

The clonotype originates from a man in his 60s with urothelial cancer. The chain has TRBV2 and TRBJ2-5; 7 nucleotides align to TRBD1. Sequences were derived from PBMCs, sampled around atezolizumab (anti-PD-L1) treatment. CDR3 nucleotide sequence: TGTGCCAGCAGGGTTGATAGGGGGCCAGGGGAGACCCAGTACTTC. The encoded protein is CASRVDRGPGETQYF.